This entry features one T cell receptor (beta chain) sequence. Trimming took 4 bases from V and 7 from J; bases not matched to a gene: 9. This CDR3 is built from 14 residues. Per germline, CDR1 MNHNS and CDR2 SASEGT. The sample comes from a study of T cell changes during pregnancy in multiple sclerosis. Here immunoSEQ multiplex PCR was the method, and the copy in TCRdb shows in-frame clones only, minus some. The sample records 15,000 to 20,000 clones, about 90% being singletons. The material was CD8+ T cells from peripheral blood mononuclear cells, obtained in the third trimester of pregnancy. This TCR derives from a female donor in good health, enrolled as a control in a pregnancy study. The genes are TRBV6-1 and TRBJ1-1; 7 bases agree with TRBD1. CDR3 nucleotide sequence: TGTGCCAGCAGTGTGGAGGGGGCTTCGGGTGAAGCTTTCTTT. This gives the protein CASSVEGASGEAFF.